The sequence of this T cell receptor (beta chain) was determined in a study of cytomegalovirus exposure and HLA in healthy donors. Remarks on this clone: Antigen: not known.

Trimming cost V 1 base and J 14 bases, with 12 bases left between them. Germline V gives CDR1 SGHTA, CDR2 FQGNSA. CDR3 size: 13 residues. Assay used: immunoSEQ multiplex PCR; TCRdb lists only in-frame clones, some missing. Of over 150,000 clones listed, 75% to 95% were seen once; the top ten hold around 3.1%. General study results and limits: Both high specificity and high sensitivity reportedly marked the classifier's diagnosis of cytomegalovirus status. Researchers reported that a few CMV-associated chains were confirmed in vitro as CMV antigen-specific.

This chain connects TRBV7-2 to TRBJ1-6; a possible D gene is TRBD1 (6 bases). The TCR originated in a woman between 18 and 30 years old in good health and CMV-seropositive. Sequencing was done on a sample of PBMCs. The CDR3 nucleotides read TGTGCCAGCAGCTTAGACAGGGATGGAGCCCTCCACTTT. Translated, it gives CASSLDRDGALHF.